The text below deals with one T cell receptor (beta chain). The target antigen is unknown. This record comes from a study of sequential checkpoint blockade in melanoma. Study findings and constraints: Tumor T-cell fraction and clonality correlated with PD-L1 and CD8+ counts.

Clones were sequenced by immunoSEQ multiplex PCR, and TCRdb holds only the in-frame ones, with some missing. The table records roughly 6,000 clones, about 24% of them present only once. Treatment meaning: randomized to nivolumab then ipilimumab (arm A) or the reverse (arm B). The specimen was tumor tissue (inferred from file names), collected from a patient given nivolumab and ipilimumab in sequence. The TCR originated in a human donor with melanoma.

Here the CDR3 DNA reads TGTGCCCTAGTCATAAAGCGACACTACGAGCAGTACTTC. This gives the protein CALVIKRHYEQYF. The chain employs TRBV19 and TRBJ2-7; unclear D gene. Trimming pared 11 bases from V and 3 bases from J, leaving 17 bases between. This CDR3 comprises 13 residues. Germline assignment: CDR1 LNHDA and CDR2 SQIVND (reference sequence). The full variable domain, in which reference TRBV19 and TRBJ2-7 provide the parts outside the CDR3, is DGGITQSPKYLFRKEGQNVTLSCEQNLNHDAMYWYRQDPGQGLRLIYYSQIVNDFQKGDIAEGYSVSREKKESFPLTVTSAQKNPTAFYLCALVIKRHYEQYFGPGTRLTVT.